The 5 T cell receptor beta chains below were found in one sample sequenced in a study of patients and donors after allogeneic stem cell transplantation. TCRdb used MiXCR to reprocess the RT-PCR reads, holding one entry per CDR3 protein. Here the sample spans roughly 180,000 distinct CDR3 sequences, less than 45% being singletons. Sequenced material: blood, either unsorted or a sorted T cell fraction (not recorded which). These receptors were obtained from a human donor who was either an allogeneic HSCT recipient or a stem cell or donor lymphocyte infusion donor (not recorded which). It is not recorded whose cells these are; they may come from a transplant donor.

A few counts support this clonotype. The rearrangement joins TRBV12-3 or TRBV12-4 to TRBJ1-5; TRBD1 matches at 8 bases. The CDR3 consists of 13 residues. V was clipped by 7 bases and J by 7 bases; unmatched bases: 6. The CDR3 coding sequence is TGTGCCAGCACGACAGGGGCAGGCCAGCCCCAGCATTTT. The encoded protein is CASTTGAGQPQHF.

The chain carries TRBV9 and TRBJ1-1, with a tentative D call TRBD1 (5 bases). This CDR3 has 15 amino acids. V lost 4 bases to trimming and J lost 6 bases, with 19 bases between them. The germline CDR1 and CDR2 sequences are SGDLS and YYNGEE. CDR3 sequence reads: CASSPYHIRDAEAFF. The CDR3 coding sequence is TGTGCCAGCAGCCCCTACCACATCCGGGACGCTGAAGCTTTCTTT.

The rearrangement links TRBV20-1 to TRBJ2-1; perhaps D is TRBD1 or TRBD2 (5 bases each). Per the germline V gene, CDR1 is DFQATT and CDR2 is SNEGSKA (reference sequence). This CDR3 region has 14 residues. The V gene lost 7 bases and the J gene lost 0 bases, with 13 bases spanning the gap. CDR3 DNA: TGCAGTGTGAGGGGCGGTAGCTCCTACAATGAGCAGTTCTTC. Translated: CSVRGGSSYNEQFF.

V and J are TRBV30 and TRBJ2-5; TRBD2 matches 9 bases. The junction had 7 bases not matched to a gene; V was cut back by 0 bases and J by 5 bases. Germline CDR1 and CDR2: GTSNPN and SVGIG (reference sequence). The CDR3 has 15 amino acids. The CDR3: CAWSVTSGRRETQYF. DNA for the CDR3: TGTGCCTGGAGTGTAACCAGCGGGAGGAGGGAGACCCAGTACTTC.

This clonotype was observed a handful of times. The chain couples TRBV4-3 to TRBJ2-3; perhaps TRBD2 as D (6 bases). Germline V lookup: CDR1 LGHNA, CDR2 YSLEER. CDR3 size: 15 residues. The V gene lost 1 base and the J gene lost 4 bases, with 12 bases spanning the gap. The CDR3 region is CASSQAGVPSDTQYF. As DNA, the CDR3 is TGCGCCAGCAGCCAAGCGGGAGTCCCGTCAGATACGCAGTATTTT.